The 18 T cell receptor beta chains below all came from one sample that was sequenced in a study of T cells after yellow fever vaccination. Using its own MiXCR run on the 5' RACE reads, TCRdb lists one record per CDR3 protein. Counted here are a few hundred thousand distinct CDR3 sequences, over 8% occurring once; the ten biggest clones make up roughly 18%. This specimen consisted of PBMCs, obtained on the day of the first yellow fever vaccination. The receptors derive from a man aged 18-30 years who received the YFV17D yellow fever vaccine.

This clonotype came up a few times. The CDR3 nucleotides read TGTGCCAGCAGCCAACTGGGGACTAACTATGGCTACACCTTC. Translating it yields CASSQLGTNYGYTF. The gene calls are TRBV11-1 and TRBJ1-2; D call uncertain. Germline CDR1 reads SGHAT; CDR2 reads FQDESV (reference sequence). The CDR3 sequence is 14 residues long. Trimming removed 5 bases at V and 0 bases at J, with 10 bases between.

This clonotype was recorded at least ten times. This chain links TRBV5-1 with TRBJ1-1; maybe TRBD1 (5 bases). This CDR3 region has 15 residues. The V gene lost 3 bases and the J gene lost 0 bases, with 12 bases spanning the gap. The germline CDR1 and CDR2 sequences are SGHRS and YFSETQ. Written as DNA, the CDR3 is TGCGCCAGCAGCTCCACAGGCCGAATGAACACTGAAGCTTTCTTT. Residues: CASSSTGRMNTEAFF.

This clonotype has ten or more counts. The chain carries TRBV4-1 and TRBJ1-2; D remains ambiguous. This CDR3 comprises 16 residues. Trimming left V 3 bases short and J 0 bases short, with 14 bases between. From germline, CDR1 is MGHRA and CDR2 YSYEKL. This CDR3 is CASSQPTRRSNYGYTF. In DNA form, the CDR3 reads TGCGCCAGCAGCCAGCCAACCAGGAGATCTAACTATGGCTACACCTTC.

The rearrangement joins TRBV6-1 to TRBJ2-7; 7 nucleotides match TRBD1. Trimming cost V 7 bases and J 5 bases; bases outside gene matches: 11. In germline, CDR1 is MNHNS, CDR2 SASEGT. This CDR3 contains 14 residues. The CDR3 DNA sequence: TGTGCCAGCAACCGCCGGGACAGAGGCGACGAGCAGTACTTC. It codes for CASNRRDRGDEQYF.

This clonotype was recorded at least ten times. The rearrangement links TRBV12-3 or TRBV12-4 to TRBJ2-4; 7 positions agree with TRBD2. Trimming cost V 0 bases and J 6 bases; bases outside gene matches: 2. This CDR3 comprises 14 residues. The CDR3 loop reads CASSLAREGNIQYF. DNA for the CDR3: TGTGCCAGCAGTTTAGCCAGGGAGGGAAACATTCAGTACTTC.

The CDR3 here is CASSLKSSWNEKLFF. The CDR3 DNA reads TGTGCCAGCAGCTTAAAAAGCAGTTGGAATGAAAAACTGTTTTTT. The J gene is TRBJ1-4, the V gene TRBV7-2; D uncertain. The germline V gene encodes CDR1 SGHTA and CDR2 FQGNSA. The germline V and J ends were trimmed by 2 bases and 5 bases, with 12 bases remaining between them. The CDR3 consists of 15 residues.

This clonotype has a count of ten or more. J is TRBJ2-7 and V is TRBV15, with 9 nucleotides matching TRBD1. The ends lost 0 bases at V and 5 bases at J; junction bases unmatched: 8. Per germline, CDR1 LNHNV and CDR2 YYDKDF (reference sequence). The CDR3 runs to 16 residues. The CDR3 DNA is TGTGCCACCAGCAGAGATCCCGGGACAGGGTTTCACGAGCAGTACTTC. This gives the protein CATSRDPGTGFHEQYF.

This clonotype came up a few times. The chain links TRBV20-1 to TRBJ1-5; 7 bases map to TRBD1. The ends lost 6 bases at V and 6 bases at J; junction bases unmatched: 11. The V gene's germline CDR1 is DFQATT and CDR2 SNEGSKA (reference sequence). CDR3 length: 14 residues. The CDR3 region is CSAKRWTGGQPQHF. CDR3 DNA sequence: TGCAGTGCAAAGAGGTGGACAGGAGGTCAGCCCCAGCATTTT.

This clonotype has a handful of counts. The V gene is TRBV7-2, the J gene TRBJ1-1, with D tentatively TRBD1 (5 bases). V dropped 1 base and J dropped 6 bases, with 18 bases sitting between them. This CDR3 has 16 amino acids. Germline CDR1 and CDR2: SGHTA and FQGNSA. CDR3 sequence (DNA): TGTGCCAGCAGCTTAGGATTTGTGGGGACGGGAGCTGAAGCTTTCTTT. Translated, it gives CASSLGFVGTGAEAFF. The whole variable domain, remainder taken from reference TRBV7-2 and TRBJ1-1, is GAGVSQSPSNKVTEKGKDVELRCDPISGHTALYWYRQSLGQGLEFLIYFQGNSAPDKSGLPSDRFSAERTGGSVSTLTIQRTQQEDSAVYLCASSLGFVGTGAEAFFGQGTRLTVV.

This clonotype was seen repeatedly, ten times or more. The chain has TRBV4-2 and TRBJ2-2; no definite D call. Germline lookup yields CDR1 LGHNA and CDR2 YNFKEQ. The CDR3 sequence is 14 residues long. The ends were cut back, 1 base at V and 9 bases at J, with 12 bases in the middle. CDR3 sequence reads: CASSQGLGNWELFF. CDR3 DNA: TGTGCCAGCAGCCAAGGACTTGGCAACTGGGAGCTGTTTTTT.

The chain links TRBV7-9 to TRBJ1-1, with 9 bases matching TRBD1. The CDR3 totals 13 residues. The V segment lost 5 bases and the J segment 11 bases; nucleotides outside the gene matches: 9. Germline lookup yields CDR1 SEHNR and CDR2 FQNEAQ (reference sequence). CDR3: CASSPPPDRGAFF. Written as DNA, the CDR3 is TGTGCCAGCAGCCCACCCCCCGACAGGGGGGCTTTCTTT. The whole variable domain, remainder taken from reference TRBV7-9 and TRBJ1-1, is DTGVSQNPRHKITKRGQNVTFRCDPISEHNRLYWYRQTLGQGPEFLTYFQNEAQLEKSRLLSDRFSAERPKGSFSTLEIQRTEQGDSAMYLCASSPPPDRGAFFGQGTRLTVV.

Remarks on this clonotype: Germline and junction disagree at one end, which may indicate a read error. V and J are TRBV11-2 and TRBJ2-1; D is perhaps TRBD2 (5 bases). CDR1 is SGHAT and CDR2 is FQNNGV in the germline V gene. This CDR3 is built from 14 residues. The CDR3 spells CSSSLIEGWNEQFF. As DNA, the CDR3 is TGTTCCAGCAGCCTGATAGAGGGCTGGAATGAGCAGTTCTTC.

There are many counts of this clonotype. The chain joins TRBV6-2 or TRBV6-3 to TRBJ2-5, with 8 bases lining up with TRBD1. The V segment lost 2 bases and the J segment 0 bases; nucleotides outside the gene matches: 5. CDR1 is MNHEY, CDR2 SVGEGT, per germline. The CDR3 spans 16 residues. The DNA of the CDR3 is TGTGCCAGCAGTTACGAGACAGGGGCCTACCAAGAGACCCAGTACTTC. Its translation is CASSYETGAYQETQYF.

This clonotype showed up just a few times. The chain uses TRBV7-2 and TRBJ1-6; D unclear. CDR3 length: 15 amino acids. Germline values: CDR1 SGHTA, CDR2 FQGNSA. With 5 bases removed from V and 10 bases from J, the gap between germline ends came to 18 bases. For the CDR3, the DNA is TGTGCCAGCAGCCTAGATTCCCTTTCGGGGTCACCCCTCCACTTT. As protein: CASSLDSLSGSPLHF.

In its sample, this clonotype was seen a few times. The V call is TRBV4-1, the J call TRBJ2-2; possible D gene TRBD2, 5 bases. CDR3 length: 15 amino acids. Germline V gene lookup returns CDR1 MGHRA and CDR2 YSYEKL. Trimming shortened V by 2 bases and J by 2 bases, and 9 bases separated the two germline ends. The CDR3 loop is CASSQREGNTGELFF. DNA of the CDR3: TGCGCCAGCAGCCAACGTGAGGGTAACACCGGGGAGCTGTTTTTT.

As regards this clonotype: Being one base from a much bigger clone, this may be a read error. V gene TRBV14 combines with J gene TRBJ2-1, with D uncertain. The CDR3 has 16 amino acids. Per germline, CDR1 SGHDN and CDR2 FVKESK. The CDR3 sequence is CVSSQDPRFRGGEQFF. The CDR3 DNA reads as TGTGTCAGCAGCCAAGATCCCAGGTTTCGAGGTGGTGAGCAGTTCTTC.

This clonotype was observed at least ten times. The chain uses TRBV27 and TRBJ1-1, with 9 nucleotides matching TRBD1. V shed 7 bases and J 2 bases; nucleotides not matched to a gene: 5. Germline CDR1 MNHEY, CDR2 SMNVEV (reference sequence). The CDR3 loop spans 14 amino acids. CDR3: CASTLTGGNTEAFF. As DNA, the CDR3 is TGTGCCAGCACTCTGACAGGGGGAAACACTGAAGCTTTCTTT.

The chain carries TRBV7-9 and TRBJ2-3; 7 nucleotides line up with TRBD2. The trim removed 9 bases at V and 0 bases at J, leaving 9 bases unmatched. This CDR3 region has 15 residues. CDR1 and CDR2 from the germline V gene are SEHNR and FQNEAQ (reference sequence). This CDR3 reads CASGDGGRSTDTQYF. The CDR3 coding sequence is TGTGCCAGTGGGGACGGGGGGAGAAGCACAGATACGCAGTATTTT. Combining the CDR3 with reference TRBV7-9 and TRBJ2-3 gives the whole variable domain DTGVSQNPRHKITKRGQNVTFRCDPISEHNRLYWYRQTLGQGPEFLTYFQNEAQLEKSRLLSDRFSAERPKGSFSTLEIQRTEQGDSAMYLCASGDGGRSTDTQYFGPGTRLTVL.